This record covers a single T cell receptor (beta chain). Which antigen it targets is not known. Base quality data are lacking; no much larger clone is found one base away. The sample's treatment or condition label, decoded: live attenuated yellow fever vaccine strain. A standard Ficoll-Paque protocol was used to isolate PBMCs from peripheral blood. CD4 and CD8 T-cell fractions were isolated with Dynabeads CD4 and CD8 positive selection kits. TriZol was used to extract RNA from bulk PBMCs, CD4 and CD8 fractions, and dextramer-positive and dextramer-negative fractions. This entry comes from a study of T cells after yellow fever vaccination (dated by TCRdb to between 2019 and 2020). With regard to the full study: The SMART-Seq v4 Ultra Low Input RNA kit was used to prepare libraries from fractions with low cell numbers. To track T-cell clones before and after primary and booster YFV17D yellow fever vaccination, bulk TCR alpha and beta repertoires were sequenced longitudinally. Two healthy male donors, one aged 18 to 30 and one aged 30 to 39 years, were included in the cohort. Blood samples were taken at several timepoints before and after primary and secondary immunization, and bulk PBMC replicates and cell subsets were isolated. Study-level results and caveats: A small share of clonotypes occurred in both CD4 and CD8 compartments, likely arising from convergent recombination. The study included only two donors, which limits how far the findings can be generalized. Computational filtering was needed because FACS-sorted repertoires could contain abundant contaminating clonotypes from the bulk population. Compared with the primary T-cell response, the secondary T-cell response was faster but weaker, reaching its peak on day 5 rather than on day 15. Most clones expanded after primary vaccination were re-detected after the booster (around 96% of CD4 and around 88% of CD8), suggesting broad memory maintenance.

These reads were obtained on an Illumina NovaSeq 6000. TCR cDNA was synthesized by 5'RACE template switching, through which a universal primer site and unique molecular identifiers were introduced. Priming of cDNA synthesis was performed from both the TCR alpha and TCR beta constant segments. Two PCR steps were used to amplify libraries, with sample barcodes and sequencing adapters being added in the second step. Sequencing of libraries was done on Illumina HiSeq 2500 (2x100 bp) or NovaSeq (2x150 bp). The study's processing was this. MIGEC was used to demultiplex reads and collapse the reads into UMI consensus sequences, and MiXCR was used for V(D)J alignment. Vaccine-responding clonotypes were defined with edgeR using replicate PBMC samples, requiring FDR below 0.01 and a log2 fold change above 5 up to day 15. CD4 or CD8 identity was assigned to each bulk clonotype according to whether the clonotype was present at higher abundance in the sequenced CD4 repertoire or the sequenced CD8 repertoire. The public reads were quality trimmed at Q25 with fastp and then assembled into clones with MiXCR by TCRdb, keeping productive beta chains. Rows are unified per CDR3 protein, each entry keeping the most common DNA and genes. Here the V and J calls rest on TCRdb's processing, not on the authors' analysis. The sample table lists a few hundred thousand distinct CDR3 sequences, around 10% of them with a count of one. The top ten constitute 3% to 4% of the sample.

The receptor was derived from a man younger than 35 who received the YFV17D yellow fever vaccine. This material consisted of CD4+ T cells sorted from PBMCs, taken 5 days after the yellow fever booster vaccination.

In nucleotides, the sequence is TGTGCCAGCAGTTACAGGCAGGATGCTAACTATGGCTACACCTTC. Its protein reads: CASSYRQDANYGYTF. The sequence joins TRBV6-6 to TRBJ1-2; no D segment can be confidently identified. Inclusive of the bounding cysteine and phenylalanine, the CDR3 is 15 residues long. The retained sequence is limited to the CDR3, 45 bases, with the frame set at the first base. V is cut by 2 bases and J by 0 bases, and the space between the germline ends is 10 bases. From a lookup of the germline V gene (reference sequence), CDR1 and CDR2 are MNHNY and SVGAGI.